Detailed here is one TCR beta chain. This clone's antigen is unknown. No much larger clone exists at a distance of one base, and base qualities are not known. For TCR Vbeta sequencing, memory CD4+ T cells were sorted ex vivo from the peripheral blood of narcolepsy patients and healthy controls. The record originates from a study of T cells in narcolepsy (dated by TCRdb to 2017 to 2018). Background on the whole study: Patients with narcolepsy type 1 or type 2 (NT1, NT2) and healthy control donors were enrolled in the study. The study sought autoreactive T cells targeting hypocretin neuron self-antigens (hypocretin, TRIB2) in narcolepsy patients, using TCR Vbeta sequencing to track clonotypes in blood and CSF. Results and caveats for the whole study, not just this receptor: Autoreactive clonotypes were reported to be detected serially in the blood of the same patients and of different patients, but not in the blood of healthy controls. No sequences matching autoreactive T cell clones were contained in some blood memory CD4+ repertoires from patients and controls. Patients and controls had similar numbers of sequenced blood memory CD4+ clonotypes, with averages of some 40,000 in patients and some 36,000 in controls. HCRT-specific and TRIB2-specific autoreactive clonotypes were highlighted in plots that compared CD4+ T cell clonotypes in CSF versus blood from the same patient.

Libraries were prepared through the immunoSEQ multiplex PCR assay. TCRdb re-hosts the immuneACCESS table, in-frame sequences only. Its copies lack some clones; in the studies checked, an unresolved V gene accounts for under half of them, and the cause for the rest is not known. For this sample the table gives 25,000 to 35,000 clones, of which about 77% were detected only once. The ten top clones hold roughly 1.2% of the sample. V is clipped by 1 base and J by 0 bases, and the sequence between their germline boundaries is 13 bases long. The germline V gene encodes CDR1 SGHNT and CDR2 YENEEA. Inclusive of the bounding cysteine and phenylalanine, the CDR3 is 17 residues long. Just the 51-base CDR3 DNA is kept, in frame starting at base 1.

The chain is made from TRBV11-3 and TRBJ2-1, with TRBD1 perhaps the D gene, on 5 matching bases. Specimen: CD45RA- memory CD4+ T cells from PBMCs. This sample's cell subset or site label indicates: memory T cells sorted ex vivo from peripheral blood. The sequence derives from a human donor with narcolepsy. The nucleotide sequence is TGTGCCAGCAGCTTAGGCTCGACAGCCGGCTCCTACAATGAGCAGTTCTTC. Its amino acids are CASSLGSTAGSYNEQFF.